One T cell receptor (beta chain) is described in this entry. This clonotype was seen only a few times. Its antigen remains undetermined. Per-base qualities were not stored, and no clone one base away is much larger. The library relied on multiplex PCR. Instrument on record: Illumina HiSeq 4000. CDR3 regions were amplified by Arm-PCR with iRepertoire HTBI primers to construct TCR beta libraries. Gel purification was performed on PCR products prior to sequencing. From the authors' description of their analysis: Across samples, around 62 TRBV and 14 TRBJ segments were identified and used for gene usage analysis of CDR3 amino acid clonotypes. Filtered high-quality paired reads were merged into contigs using COPE and FqMerger. BLAST was used to align contigs to the IMGT TRBV, TRBD and TRBJ reference genes, and CDR3 was defined following IMGT. Highly expanded clones were defined as clonotypes with a frequency above 0.1%. Shannon entropy served as the measure of repertoire diversity, while the Gini coefficient captured V-J evenness. A clonotype found in more than one individual was treated as public. Through fastp at Q25 and MiXCR, TCRdb rebuilt clones from the public reads, retaining in-frame beta chains. Under each unique CDR3 protein, matching rows form one entry showing the most common genes and DNA. These V and J calls are TCRdb output, not the study's own analysis. The sample table lists about 450,000 distinct CDR3 sequences, approximately 14% of them with a count of one. Approximately 19% of the sample is in the top ten clones.

This sample's time point label indicates: newly diagnosed GD, antithyroid drugs for less than 3 months. For both TCR sequencing and RNA sequencing, RNA was extracted from PBMCs using TRIzol. Graves' disease was diagnosed according to American Thyroid Association guidelines. Patients for the study were recruited at an endocrinology department in Xi'an, China. Each patient gave 8.5 to 9.5 milliliters of peripheral blood, collected in an EDTA anticoagulant tube. PBMCs were isolated by Ficoll Paque Plus density gradient separation without further T cell sorting. RNA quality was checked with an Agilent 2100 Bioanalyzer and agarose gel, and concentration with a NanoDrop 2000. Unmatched junction bases come to 3, with V trimmed by 8 bases and J by 0 bases. Taken from the germline V gene, the CDR1 and CDR2 loops are MDHEN and SYDVKM. Inclusive of the bounding cysteine and phenylalanine, the CDR3 is 14 residues long. The DNA shown is the 42-base CDR3, in frame from base 1.

This sample is part of a study of regulatory T cells in long-lasting Graves disease (TCRdb year 2021). For the study in its entirety: Antithyroid drugs had been taken for less than 3 months by newly diagnosed Graves' disease patients. Patients with persistent Graves' disease were compared with patients with newly diagnosed Graves' disease using TCR sequencing and RNA sequencing of peripheral blood. The study was conducted in China and was registered as a clinical trial. A total of about 35 samples underwent TCR sequencing, from 13 patients with persistent Graves' disease and some 20 patients with newly diagnosed Graves' disease.

What the study reported, not specific to this receptor: TRBV28, TRBJ1-2 and TRBJ2-5 were preferentially used in persistent disease, while TRBV20-1 and TRBJ2-1 were favored in newly diagnosed disease. The authors acknowledged the small sample size as a limitation that may reduce accuracy. Sequencing and analysis were restricted to the TCR beta chain. Persistent Graves' disease patients showed lower TCR Shannon entropy and fewer highly expanded clones than newly diagnosed patients, suggesting clonal expansion. Because the primary lesion, thyroid tissue, could not be accessed, the study looked at peripheral blood alone. Patients with persistent disease shared more public clonotypes (over 2,500) than newly diagnosed patients did (approximately 970).

These data were also filed under a second study, of T cells in Graves' hyperthyroidism and ophthalmopathy. The second source states: A patient counted as having stable Graves' hyperthyroidism if no progression to ophthalmopathy occurred over 18 months of follow-up. Hyperthyroidism patients were newly diagnosed, had a disease duration of under 2 months, and were aged 18 to 65 years. Patients with uncontrolled infections, other autoimmune diseases, pregnancy or lactation were excluded. Diagnoses were established on the basis of clinical symptoms, serum thyroxine and TRAb, thyroid ultrasound, and orbital computed tomography. The TCR CDR3 was subjected to a first round of RT-PCR using the HTBI primer set and the Qiagen OneStep RT-PCR kit. Most expanded thyroid clonotypes (frequency above 0.001) were also found in blood, which suggests that blood repertoires may mirror thyroid immune responses. A model built on a 13 V-J signature distinguished ophthalmopathy from stable hyperthyroidism, reaching roughly 88% sensitivity and about 81% specificity in cross-validation and 80%/75% in testing. In validation, progression to ophthalmopathy was predicted by the model with nearly 71% sensitivity and 72.22% specificity, a median of 6.5 months before onset. To identify TCR V-J signatures that set the groups apart, the researchers used a discovery cohort of 100 patients, made up of 40 to 45 with Graves' ophthalmopathy and some 55 with stable Graves' hyperthyroidism. Prospective prediction of ophthalmopathy was tested in an independent validation cohort of some 19 hyperthyroidism patients and some 17 patients who later progressed to ophthalmopathy. For training and testing, the 100 or so patients in the discovery cohort were randomly divided in a 7:3 ratio. The study also compared thyroid tissue and blood T-cell repertoires from five or six Graves' hyperthyroidism patients. After blood sampling, hyperthyroidism patients were treated with methimazole at a starting dose of 30 mg daily, and ophthalmopathy patients were treated with high-dose intravenous methylprednisolone. The libraries were constructed in a second round of multiplex PCR and then size-selected and purified. Sequencing of the libraries was done on an Illumina HiSeq2000 using paired-end 100 bp reads. SOAPnuke was used to process the raw data, throwing out any read that contained adapters or uncalled bases, had a mean Phred below 15, or lacked an exact constant-primer or identifier match. High-quality paired reads were merged with COPE v1.2.5, and unique nucleotide sequences were defined as clonotypes. MiTCR v1.1 was used to align clonotypes to the IMGT TRBV, TRBD and TRBJ reference segments. The analysis was restricted to V-J combinations with a frequency above 0.0001, which together covered roughly 99% of the repertoires. The TCS score was defined as F50 (clonal expansion) divided by E x V (chaos), with BLOSUM62-based TCRdist calculated between CDR3 peptides within each V-J. Welch's t-statistics and random forest reduced roughly 540 V-J features to 13, which were used in a naive Bayes classifier (R e1071). Sample size was not statistically predetermined, and investigators were not blinded to group allocation. According to the paper, TCR Vbeta CDR3 sequencing was carried out on 135 peripheral blood samples, which came from under 50 ophthalmopathy, under 80 hyperthyroidism and approximately 17 progressor patients.

Sequencing used peripheral blood mononuclear cells (PBMCs), obtained at new diagnosis, from a patient treated with antithyroid drugs. The TCR comes from a woman in her forties or fifties with Graves disease. Donor details come from another sample of the same person, matched by shared clones. The chain couples TRBV28 to TRBJ2-2; TRBD2 agrees with 7 junctional bases. The DNA reads TGTGCCAGCCTGGCGGGAGCGAACACCGGGGAGCTGTTTTTT. It translates as CASLAGANTGELFF.